This T cell receptor (beta chain) was identified in a study of blood T cells in healthy people across ages. Overall study results and limits: Lack of knowledge of donor CMV status possibly confounded expanded clonotype changes.

For the second PCR, which ran for roughly 7 to 11 cycles, a sample-barcoded 5' primer and a J-beta primer mix were used. MiXCR, applied by TCRdb to the 5' RACE reads, yields one record per CDR3 protein. This sample carries fewer than 1.5 million distinct CDR3 sequences, approximately 40% of them seen once, and the ten largest clones take under 8%. Germline V gene sequence: CDR1 DFQATT, CDR2 SNEGSKA (reference sequence). This CDR3 is built from 17 residues. The V end was cut by 3 bases, the J end by 3 bases, with 21 bases between. On this clonotype itself: Its antigen is currently unknown.

This receptor was taken from a woman aged 18-29 years in good health. The V and J genes are TRBV20-1 and TRBJ1-5; D gene uncertain. The sample was blood. Here the CDR3 DNA reads TGCAGTGCTAGGTCCGCCTCCGGAGGGTTTCTCAATCAGCCCCAGCATTTT. Its protein is CSARSASGGFLNQPQHF.